The rows below give T cell receptor beta chains drawn from one sample of a study of blood T cells in healthy people across ages. TCRdb re-derived calls from the 5' RACE reads in MiXCR, one entry per CDR3 protein. The sample contains roughly 650,000 distinct CDR3 sequences, 32% of which appear only once. Sequences were obtained from blood. The receptors stem from a woman older than 75 in good health. CDR3s include the opening cysteine and the closing phenylalanine or tryptophan. Each record gives: V gene, clone size, D gene, J gene, CDR3 DNA, CDR3 protein. D genes are given only for firm matches. Clone size is not always given. Where it is, it says once, few, many or a class for expanded clones.

V: TRBV28
size: NA
D: NA
J: TRBJ2-5
DNA: TGTGCCAGCGGCAGGCCCCCCAATATCGGGCAGTACTTC
CDR3: CASGRPPNIGQYF

V: TRBV6-2/TRBV6-3
size: many
D: NA
J: TRBJ1-2
DNA: TGTGCCAGCAGTGACTTCTCGCCAGGTGGCTACACCTTC
CDR3: CASSDFSPGGYTF

V: TRBV7-9
size: NA
D: NA
J: TRBJ1-1
DNA: TGTGCCATAGAAGTTTCCTCTGAAGCTTTCTTT
CDR3: CAIEVSSEAFF

V: TRBV4-2
size: NA
D: TRBD2
J: TRBJ2-7
DNA: TGTGCCAGCAGCCAAGACTTTGGGGGGGTCTCCTACGAGCAGTACTTC
CDR3: CASSQDFGGVSYEQYF

V: TRBV5-1
size: few
D: NA
J: TRBJ1-1
DNA: TGCGCCAGCAGCTTGGGCAACGGGAACACTGAAGCTTTCTTT
CDR3: CASSLGNGNTEAFF

V: TRBV28
size: few
D: NA
J: TRBJ1-5
DNA: TGTGCCAGCAGTTTACTTATCAGGATCGGCCAGCCCCAGCATTTT
CDR3: CASSLLIRIGQPQHF

V: TRBV5-1
size: many
D: TRBD2
J: TRBJ2-7
DNA: TGCGCCAGCAGCCCGGAAGCGGGACTAGATTCCGAGCAGTACTTC
CDR3: CASSPEAGLDSEQYF

V: TRBV15
size: many
D: NA
J: TRBJ2-7
DNA: TGTGCCACCAGCAGAGACCCGACAGGTACCTACGAGCAGTACTTC
CDR3: CATSRDPTGTYEQYF

V: TRBV3-1
size: many
D: NA
J: TRBJ2-5
DNA: TGTGCCAGCAGCCAAGATGGGGGGGGCAGAGAGACCCAGTACTTC
CDR3: CASSQDGGGRETQYF

V: TRBV7-9
size: NA
D: TRBD2
J: TRBJ2-1
DNA: TGTGCCAGCAGGGGGGGGACTAACTACAATGAGCAGTTCTTC
CDR3: CASRGGTNYNEQFF

V: TRBV28
size: NA
D: NA
J: TRBJ1-5
DNA: TGTGCCACCGGAGGAGAGTATAGCAATCAGCCCCAGCATTTT
CDR3: CATGGEYSNQPQHF

V: TRBV6-1
size: few
D: TRBD2
J: TRBJ2-3
DNA: TGTGCCCGCAGATATAGCGGGTTTGGCACAGATACGCAGTATTTT
CDR3: CARRYSGFGTDTQYF

V: TRBV20-1
size: NA
D: NA
J: TRBJ2-1
DNA: TGCAGTGCTAGATGGGACAATGAGCAGTTCTTC
CDR3: CSARWDNEQFF

V: TRBV20-1
size: few
D: NA
J: TRBJ1-1
DNA: TGCAGTGCTCTCCAGAGGAACACTGAAGCTTTCTTT
CDR3: CSALQRNTEAFF

V: TRBV6-5
size: NA
D: NA
J: TRBJ2-7
DNA: TGTGCCAGCAGTGACCGGGCCTCTTCTGCCTACGAGCAGTACTTC
CDR3: CASSDRASSAYEQYF

V: TRBV15
size: few
D: NA
J: TRBJ1-2
DNA: TGTGCCACCAGCAGAGATTTCGGCTTCTATCACACCTTC
CDR3: CATSRDFGFYHTF

V: TRBV30
size: NA
D: NA
J: TRBJ1-1
DNA: TGTGCCTGGAAGGGAGGGGACACTGAAGCTTTCTTT
CDR3: CAWKGGDTEAFF

V: TRBV7-2
size: NA
D: TRBD1
J: TRBJ1-2
DNA: TGTGCCAGCAACTCAAACCGGGACAGTAACTATGGCTACACCTTC
CDR3: CASNSNRDSNYGYTF

V: TRBV24-1
size: NA
D: TRBD1
J: TRBJ2-1
DNA: TGTGCCACCAGTGATTCACAGGGGGGCGGATTAAGGGGGTCCTACAATGAGCAGTTCTTC
CDR3: CATSDSQGGGLRGSYNEQFF

V: TRBV11-1
size: NA
D: NA
J: TRBJ2-4
DNA: TGTGCCGGCAGCTCCAGGGTTGAGCAGTACTTC
CDR3: CAGSSRVEQYF

V: TRBV29-1
size: many
D: NA
J: TRBJ2-2
DNA: TGCAGCGTTGACAGGGCTAACACCGGGGAGCTGTTTTTT
CDR3: CSVDRANTGELFF

V: TRBV5-1
size: NA
D: NA
J: TRBJ1-4
DNA: TGCGCCAGCAACGCTCGAGGCGCAACTAATGAAAAACTGTTTTTT
CDR3: CASNARGATNEKLFF

V: TRBV7-2
size: many
D: NA
J: TRBJ2-7
DNA: TGTGCCAGCAGCTTAGCGGCCAGCGGAGGGTACGAGCAGTACTTC
CDR3: CASSLAASGGYEQYF

V: TRBV5-5
size: many
D: NA
J: TRBJ2-1
DNA: TGTGCCAGCAGCTTGGTGCCGGGGGGCCCCAATGAGCAGTTCTTC
CDR3: CASSLVPGGPNEQFF

V: TRBV6-6
size: NA
D: TRBD1
J: TRBJ1-2
DNA: TGTGCCAGCAGTTACGCACCGGACAGGGGGGACGGCTACACCTTC
CDR3: CASSYAPDRGDGYTF

V: TRBV20-1
size: many
D: TRBD1
J: TRBJ1-5
DNA: TGCAGTGCTATTACGACAGGGGGCGATCAGCCCCAGCATTTT
CDR3: CSAITTGGDQPQHF

V: TRBV7-2
size: NA
D: TRBD2
J: TRBJ2-1
DNA: TGTGCCAGCACCCGGGGACTAGCGGGAGTCTCCTCCGAGCAGTTCTTC
CDR3: CASTRGLAGVSSEQFF

V: TRBV7-2
size: NA
D: NA
J: TRBJ2-7
DNA: TGTGCCAGCAGCCTAATGGGACAACCTAGCTCCTACGAGCAGTACTTC
CDR3: CASSLMGQPSSYEQYF

V: TRBV6-5
size: many
D: NA
J: TRBJ2-7
DNA: TGTGCCAGCACGAGGGCAGGGTCCTCCTCCTACGAGCAGTACTTC
CDR3: CASTRAGSSSYEQYF

V: TRBV7-3
size: many
D: TRBD2
J: TRBJ2-3
DNA: TGTGCCAGCAGCTTAGGACTAGCGGGGACCGGAACGCAGTATTTT
CDR3: CASSLGLAGTGTQYF

V: TRBV7-9
size: few
D: TRBD2
J: TRBJ2-1
DNA: TGTGCCAGCAGCCCAGGACTAGTGAGCTCCTACAATGAGCAGTTCTTC
CDR3: CASSPGLVSSYNEQFF

V: TRBV20-1
size: many
D: TRBD1
J: TRBJ2-7
DNA: TGCAGTGCTAGAGATGCTGGGACAGGGGTCCACGAGCAGTACTTC
CDR3: CSARDAGTGVHEQYF

V: TRBV12-3/TRBV12-4
size: many
D: NA
J: TRBJ2-5
DNA: TGTGCCAGCAGCTTAAGGGAAGAGACCCAGTACTTC
CDR3: CASSLREETQYF

V: TRBV27
size: few
D: NA
J: TRBJ2-7
DNA: TGTGCCAGCGGCCCTGAGTTCGGGTACGAGCAGTACTTC
CDR3: CASGPEFGYEQYF

V: TRBV6-1
size: many
D: TRBD1
J: TRBJ1-4
DNA: TGTGCCAGCAGTGAAGCCACTTGGACAGGGACAACTAATGAAAAACTGTTTTTT
CDR3: CASSEATWTGTTNEKLFF

V: TRBV5-1
size: NA
D: NA
J: TRBJ1-6
DNA: TGCGCCAGCAGCTTGGACCTAAGGGCCACCTATAATTCACCCCTCCACTTT
CDR3: CASSLDLRATYNSPLHF

V: TRBV12-3/TRBV12-4
size: many
D: NA
J: TRBJ1-2
DNA: TGTGCCAGCAGTCCCTCACCAGAAGGCTACACCTTC
CDR3: CASSPSPEGYTF

V: TRBV6-2/TRBV6-3
size: few
D: NA
J: TRBJ1-5
DNA: TGTGCCAGCAGTCGGGGCGTTCAGCCCCAGCATTTT
CDR3: CASSRGVQPQHF

V: TRBV20-1
size: NA
D: NA
J: TRBJ1-2
DNA: TGCAGGGCCCTAGGGGCGGGCCGGGACTACACCTTC
CDR3: CRALGAGRDYTF

V: TRBV15
size: NA
D: NA
J: TRBJ1-1
DNA: TGTGCCACCAGCAGAGATCCGGGATGGGACACTGAAGCTTTCTTT
CDR3: CATSRDPGWDTEAFF

V: TRBV6-6
size: few
D: TRBD1
J: TRBJ1-5
DNA: TGTGCCAGCAGTTACTCCTCAGGGGGCTTTAAGGATCAGCCCCAGCATTTT
CDR3: CASSYSSGGFKDQPQHF

V: TRBV20-1
size: many
D: NA
J: TRBJ2-3
DNA: TGCAGTGCGGAGGGGGGCCACACAGATACGCAGTATTTT
CDR3: CSAEGGHTDTQYF

V: TRBV6-5
size: many
D: TRBD1
J: TRBJ2-5
DNA: TGTGCCAGCAGTTACTCGAACGCAGGGGGACAAGAGACCCAGTACTTC
CDR3: CASSYSNAGGQETQYF

V: TRBV11-1
size: NA
D: NA
J: TRBJ1-2
DNA: TGTGCCAGCAGCCCGAGGGGGGGCGGAGGCTACACCTTC
CDR3: CASSPRGGGGYTF

V: TRBV5-1
size: many
D: NA
J: TRBJ1-2
DNA: TGCGCCAGCAGCTTGGAGATGGATCCGGGCTATGGCTACACCTTC
CDR3: CASSLEMDPGYGYTF

V: TRBV5-1
size: NA
D: NA
J: TRBJ2-7
DNA: TGCGCCAGCAGCAAGGAGGCCGGGGGACCCTACGAGCAGTACTTC
CDR3: CASSKEAGGPYEQYF

V: TRBV4-1
size: many
D: TRBD2
J: TRBJ2-1
DNA: TGCGCCAGCAGCCAAGATCGGACCCGGGACTACTTCTACAATGAGCAGTTCTTC
CDR3: CASSQDRTRDYFYNEQFF

V: TRBV20-1
size: NA
D: TRBD1
J: TRBJ1-2
DNA: TGCAGTGCTTGCGACCACCGGGACAGGGACCACTATGGCTACACCTTC
CDR3: CSACDHRDRDHYGYTF

V: TRBV9
size: many
D: NA
J: TRBJ2-7
DNA: TGTGCCAGCAGCCCGACAGTTACAAGCTCCTACGAGCAGTACTTC
CDR3: CASSPTVTSSYEQYF